This TCR beta chain emerged from a study of CD8 T cells in Susac syndrome. Unmatched junction bases numbered 5, after V lost 3 bases and J lost 5 bases. CDR3 size: 15 residues. Germline V gene sequence: CDR1 MRHNA, CDR2 SNTAGT. RNA amounts of about 0.5 to 1 ug underwent reverse transcription with random hexamers. TCRdb used MiXCR to reprocess the immunoSEQ multiplex PCR reads, holding one entry per CDR3 protein. The sample lists about 430,000 distinct CDR3 sequences, around 85% occurring once. The sample was CD8+ T cells from PBMCs. This receptor was taken from a human donor with multiple sclerosis. The V and J genes are TRBV6-4 and TRBJ2-5; the match to TRBD1 covers 11 bases. The CDR3 here is CASSERTGGLETQYF. The CDR3 DNA sequence: TGTGCCAGCAGTGAGCGGACAGGGGGCTTGGAGACCCAGTACTTC.